The 9 T cell receptor beta chains reported below all come from one sample, sequenced in a study of blood T cell repertoires in COVID-19. Sequenced by immunoSEQ multiplex PCR; TCRdb stores in-frame clones only, minus some. This table holds about 28,000 clones, over 75% found once. The sequenced material came from peripheral blood. The receptors originated from an older man with active COVID-19.

CDR3 bases: TGTGCCAGCTCACCGGACATTGTCGGGAACACTGAAGCTTTCTTT. Its translation: CASSPDIVGNTEAFF. The rearrangement joins TRBV18 to TRBJ1-1, with D possibly TRBD1 on 5 matching bases. V lost 3 bases and J lost 1, with 12 bases in between. CDR3 length equals 15 residues. Germline values: CDR1 KGHSH, CDR2 LQKENI.

The gene calls are TRBV11-3 and TRBJ2-7; 7 bases map to TRBD1. The J segment lost 7 bases and the V segment lost 0 bases, leaving 12 bases of the junction unmatched. The CDR3 is 16 amino acids. The V gene's germline CDR1 is SGHNT and CDR2 YENEEA. The CDR3 bases are TGTGCCAGCAGCTTAGAGTGGGGGACAGAGTCCGGGGAGCAGTACTTC. It specifies CASSLEWGTESGEQYF.

The genes are TRBV5-6 and TRBJ1-2; D unresolved. This CDR3 region has 13 residues. The V gene's germline CDR1 is SGHDT and CDR2 YYEEEE. V was cut by 0 bases and J by 5 bases, with 8 bases left in between. This CDR3 reads CASSLGKPYGYTF. DNA for the CDR3: TGTGCCAGCAGCTTGGGTAAGCCGTATGGCTACACCTTC.

The chain combines TRBV30 with TRBJ1-5, with D perhaps matching TRBD1 (6 bases). Germline V lookup: CDR1 GTSNPN, CDR2 SVGIG (reference sequence). This CDR3 has 14 residues. V lost 3 bases to trimming and J lost 1 base, with 10 bases between them. The CDR3 nucleotides read TGTGCCTGGAGCAAAGGACAGAGCAATCAGCCCCAGCATTTT. This encodes CAWSKGQSNQPQHF.

The chain has TRBV6-5 and TRBJ2-5; no clear D. V lost 1 base to trimming and J lost 4 bases, with 7 bases between them. Per germline, CDR1 MNHEY and CDR2 SVGAGI. The CDR3 contains 13 residues. The CDR3 loop reads CASSYYPGETQYF. The DNA for the CDR3 is TGTGCCAGCAGTTACTACCCGGGAGAGACCCAGTACTTC.

The chain joins TRBV11-3 to TRBJ2-3, with D perhaps matching TRBD2 (5 bases). Germline V gene lookup returns CDR1 SGHNT and CDR2 YENEEA. V lost 5 bases and J lost 5, with 8 bases in between. The CDR3 is 12 residues long. In nucleotides, the CDR3 is TGTGCCAGCAGCGTCCGGGGAGATACGCAGTATTTT. Residues: CASSVRGDTQYF.

This clone was observed a single time. The V call is TRBV24-1, the J call TRBJ1-2; D is perhaps TRBD1 (6 bases). The CDR3 has 13 amino acids. Germline values: CDR1 KGHDR, CDR2 SFDVKD. V lost 6 bases, J lost 4 bases, and 11 bases lay in between. The CDR3 sequence: CATSNGRGYGYTF. The CDR3 DNA reads as TGTGCCACCAGTAACGGCAGGGGCTATGGCTACACCTTC.

This sequence joins TRBV28 and TRBJ1-1; D perhaps matches TRBD1 (5 bases). Germline assignment: CDR1 MDHEN and CDR2 SYDVKM. V was cut by 6 bases and J by 5 bases, with 16 bases left in between. The CDR3 runs 14 residues. In nucleotides, the CDR3 is TGTGCCAGCAGCCTTACTGGGGCAAAGACTGAAGCTTTCTTT. This codes for CASSLTGAKTEAFF.

In nucleotides, the CDR3 is TGTGCCAGCAGTCCCCGGACAGGGGGCACGAGTGAGCAGTTCTTC. Translation gives CASSPRTGGTSEQFF. The chain couples TRBV2 to TRBJ2-1, with 11 bases fitting TRBD1. The V gene end was trimmed by 5 bases and the J gene end by 9 bases; junction bases not matched to a gene: 9. The V gene's germline CDR1 is SNHLY and CDR2 FYNNEI. The CDR3 length is 15 residues.